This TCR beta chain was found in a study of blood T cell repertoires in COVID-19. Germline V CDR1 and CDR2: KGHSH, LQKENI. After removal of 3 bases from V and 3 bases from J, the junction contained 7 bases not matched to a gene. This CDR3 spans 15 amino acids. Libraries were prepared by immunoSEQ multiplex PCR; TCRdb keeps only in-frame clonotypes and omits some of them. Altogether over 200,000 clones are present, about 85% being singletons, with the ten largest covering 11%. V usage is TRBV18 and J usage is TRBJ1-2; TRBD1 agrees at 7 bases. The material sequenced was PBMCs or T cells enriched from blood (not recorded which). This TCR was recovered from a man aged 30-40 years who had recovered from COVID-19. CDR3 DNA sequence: TGTGCCAGCTCACCTAGATCAGGGGGAGACTATGGCTACACCTTC. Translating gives CASSPRSGGDYGYTF.